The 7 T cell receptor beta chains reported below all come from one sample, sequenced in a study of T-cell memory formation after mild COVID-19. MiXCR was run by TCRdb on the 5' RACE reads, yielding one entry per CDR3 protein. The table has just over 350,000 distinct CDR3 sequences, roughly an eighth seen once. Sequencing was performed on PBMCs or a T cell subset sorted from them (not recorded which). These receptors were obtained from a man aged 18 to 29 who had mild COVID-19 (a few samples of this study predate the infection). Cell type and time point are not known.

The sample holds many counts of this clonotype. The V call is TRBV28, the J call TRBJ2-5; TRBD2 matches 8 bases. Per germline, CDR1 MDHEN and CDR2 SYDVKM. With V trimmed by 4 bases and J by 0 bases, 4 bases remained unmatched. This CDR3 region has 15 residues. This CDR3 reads CASSSGGAYQETQYF. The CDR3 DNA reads TGTGCCAGCAGTTCCGGGGGGGCCTACCAAGAGACCCAGTACTTC.

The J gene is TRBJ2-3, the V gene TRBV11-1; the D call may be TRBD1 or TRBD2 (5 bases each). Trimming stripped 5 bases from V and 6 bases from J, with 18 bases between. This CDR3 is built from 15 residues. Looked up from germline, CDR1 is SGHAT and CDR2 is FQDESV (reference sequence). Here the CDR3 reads CASSISGPPGDTQYF. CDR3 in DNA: TGTGCCAGCAGCATCTCGGGACCCCCCGGGGATACGCAGTATTTT.

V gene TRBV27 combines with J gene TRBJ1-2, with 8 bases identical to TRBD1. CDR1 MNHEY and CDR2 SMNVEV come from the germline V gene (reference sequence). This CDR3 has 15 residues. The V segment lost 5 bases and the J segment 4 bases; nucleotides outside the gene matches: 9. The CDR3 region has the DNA TGTGCCAGCAGTCCGTTTGGACAGGGCGGCTATGGCTACACCTTC. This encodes CASSPFGQGGYGYTF.

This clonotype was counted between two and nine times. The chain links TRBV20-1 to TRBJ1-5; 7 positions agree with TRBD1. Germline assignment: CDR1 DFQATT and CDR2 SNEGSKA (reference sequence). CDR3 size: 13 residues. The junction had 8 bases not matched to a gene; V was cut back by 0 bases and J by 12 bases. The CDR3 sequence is CSARDGQALGQHF. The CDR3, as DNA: TGCAGTGCTAGAGATGGACAGGCTCTGGGCCAGCATTTT.

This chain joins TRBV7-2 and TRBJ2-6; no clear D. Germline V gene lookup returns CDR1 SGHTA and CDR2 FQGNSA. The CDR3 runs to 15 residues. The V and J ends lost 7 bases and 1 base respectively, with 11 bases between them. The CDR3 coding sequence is TGTGCCAGCACCCCATTCAATTCTGGGGCCAACGTCCTGACTTTC. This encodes CASTPFNSGANVLTF.

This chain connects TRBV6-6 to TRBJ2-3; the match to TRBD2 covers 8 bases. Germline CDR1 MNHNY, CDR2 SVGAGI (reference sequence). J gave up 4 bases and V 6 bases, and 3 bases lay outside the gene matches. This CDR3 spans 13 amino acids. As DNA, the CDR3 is TGTGCCAGCAGGGTACTAGCGGCAGATACGCAGTATTTT. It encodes CASRVLAADTQYF.

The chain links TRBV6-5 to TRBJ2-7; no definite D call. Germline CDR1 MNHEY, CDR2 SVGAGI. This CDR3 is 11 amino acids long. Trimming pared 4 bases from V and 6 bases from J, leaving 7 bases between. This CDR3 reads CASSWATEQYF. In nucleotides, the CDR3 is TGTGCCAGCAGTTGGGCGACCGAGCAGTACTTC.